What follows describes a single T cell receptor beta chain. Its target is not known. In germline, CDR1 is SEHNR, CDR2 FQNEAQ (reference sequence). The CDR3 is made up of 16 amino acids. The V and J ends lost 0 bases and 6 bases, in that order; junction bases with no gene match: 7. The data were taken from a study of siplizumab effects on memory and regulatory T cells. Method: immunoSEQ multiplex PCR; TCRdb's copy keeps in-frame clones and lacks some. The data contain 75,000 to 95,000 clones, around 89% of them singletons. Points from the study as a whole: A small minority of alloreactive clones were mapped to unstimulated subsets.

The receptor's source is a human donor in good health. The rearrangement joins TRBV7-9 to TRBJ2-4; 8 bases fit TRBD2. Material for sequencing was CD4+ T cells sorted from blood. This CDR3 reads CASSLAGGRSGNIQYF. The CDR3 DNA is TGTGCCAGCAGCTTAGCCGGCGGGAGGAGTGGAAACATTCAGTACTTC.